Below, 24 T cell receptor beta chains from the same sample are listed, as sequenced in a study of blood T cell repertoires in COVID-19. Generated by immunoSEQ multiplex PCR, the TCRdb table keeps only in-frame clones and is missing some. This repertoire shows around 100,000 clones, roughly nine tenths found once; its top ten account for around 7.2%. The sequencing sample was made of peripheral blood. Receptors originate from a man aged 25-45 years in a cohort sampled during active COVID-19.

The sample holds a few counts of this clone. The chain combines TRBV4-1 with TRBJ2-2; 8 bases map to TRBD2. The CDR3 is 17 amino acids. Germline V gene sequence: CDR1 MGHRA, CDR2 YSYEKL. Trimming took 4 bases from V and 7 from J; bases not matched to a gene: 14. CDR3 nucleotides: TGCGCCAGCAGCCGCAGCAGACTAGCGATGTCCGGCGGGGAGCTGTTTTTT. This gives the protein CASSRSRLAMSGGELFF.

This chain uses TRBV7-2 with TRBJ1-2; maybe TRBD1 (5 bases). There are 14 residues in the CDR3. Germline CDR1 and CDR2: SGHTA and FQGNSA. Trimming left V 5 bases short and J 9 bases short, with 19 bases between. The CDR3 reads CASSMGEASGSYTF. DNA for the CDR3: TGTGCCAGCAGCATGGGGGAGGCATCTGGGAGCTACACCTTC.

The chain has TRBV7-3 and TRBJ2-5, with 10 nucleotides matching TRBD1. CDR3 length equals 15 residues. CDR1 and CDR2 from the germline V gene are SGHTA and FQGTGA. Trimming removed 0 bases from V and 5 bases from J; junction bases left unmatched: 3. CDR3 loop: CASSLTGTGVETQYF. As DNA, the CDR3 is TGTGCCAGCAGCTTAACCGGGACAGGGGTTGAGACCCAGTACTTC.

The V gene is TRBV24-1, the J gene TRBJ2-3; 8 nucleotides agree with TRBD1. The germline V gene encodes CDR1 KGHDR and CDR2 SFDVKD. CDR3 length: 15 amino acids. With 9 bases clipped from V and 0 bases from J, the junction kept 7 bases outside the gene matches. The CDR3 bases are TGTGCCACCTCCCCGGGACAGGCTAGCACAGATACGCAGTATTTT. Its protein product is CATSPGQASTDTQYF.

The chain combines TRBV28 with TRBJ2-5, with 7 bases that match TRBD1. Germline assignment: CDR1 MDHEN and CDR2 SYDVKM. Trimming cost V 7 bases and J 3 bases; bases outside gene matches: 8. CDR3 length equals 14 residues. CDR3 region: CASTPTGAEETQYF. The CDR3 bases are TGTGCCAGCACCCCTACAGGGGCAGAAGAGACCCAGTACTTC.

The rearrangement uses TRBV30 and TRBJ2-2; D possibly corresponds to TRBD2 (7 bases). CDR3 length equals 14 residues. Germline CDR1 GTSNPN, CDR2 SVGIG (reference sequence). V lost 0 bases, J lost 6 bases, and 11 bases lay in between. CDR3 protein: CAWSVGGAPGELFF. In nucleotides, the CDR3 is TGTGCCTGGAGTGTAGGGGGGGCCCCCGGGGAGCTGTTTTTT.

This chain links TRBV7-2 with TRBJ2-5; 11 bases are a match to TRBD2. The V gene's germline CDR1 is SGHTA and CDR2 FQGNSA. The CDR3 spans 14 residues. The J segment lost 4 bases and the V segment lost 5 bases, leaving 3 bases of the junction unmatched. The CDR3 nucleotides read TGTGCCAGCAGCCCCGGGACTAGCGGAGAGACCCAGTACTTC. As protein: CASSPGTSGETQYF.

The chain links TRBV10-2 to TRBJ1-3; 9 positions agree with TRBD1. Germline CDR1 and CDR2: WSHSY and SAAADI. The J segment lost 4 bases and the V segment lost 6 bases, leaving 16 bases of the junction unmatched. This CDR3 is 18 amino acids long. CDR3 nucleotide sequence: TGCGCCAGCAGCAAAGGACAGGGGTATGAATCGACCGGAAACACCATATATTTT. Translating gives CASSKGQGYESTGNTIYF.

CDR3 nucleotides: TGTGCCAGCAGACCCGCGCCCATTTACGAGCAGTACTTC. Translating gives CASRPAPIYEQYF. The V gene is TRBV7-8, the J gene TRBJ2-7; D call uncertain. Germline lookup yields CDR1 SGHVS and CDR2 FQNEAQ. V was clipped by 6 bases and J by 4 bases, with 13 bases between them. This CDR3 is built from 13 residues.

The J gene is TRBJ2-1, the V gene TRBV2; D unresolved. The ends were cut back, 6 bases at V and 0 bases at J, with 9 bases in the middle. CDR1 and CDR2 (germline): SNHLY, FYNNEI. The CDR3 covers 14 residues. CDR3 nucleotide sequence: TGTGCCAGCAGAACCCCGGGCTCCTACAATGAGCAGTTCTTC. Its protein product is CASRTPGSYNEQFF.

The rearrangement joins TRBV2 to TRBJ1-5; maybe TRBD1 (5 bases). The CDR3 covers 15 residues. Per the germline V gene, CDR1 is SNHLY and CDR2 is FYNNEI. V lost 6 bases to trimming and J lost 0 bases, with 12 bases between them. CDR3 amino acids: CASSLDTYSNQPQHF. The CDR3 DNA reads TGTGCCAGCAGCCTGGACACGTATAGCAATCAGCCCCAGCATTTT.

This clone was seen just once. V is TRBV6-4 and J is TRBJ2-6; 7 bases align to TRBD1. Germline CDR1 is MRHNA and CDR2 is SNTAGT. The V and J ends lost 2 bases and 0 bases, in that order; junction bases with no gene match: 7. CDR3 length equals 18 residues. CDR3 nucleotides: TGTGCCAGCAGTGACGGATGGGACAGTAGCTCTGGGGCCAACGTCCTGACTTTC. Translated, it gives CASSDGWDSSSGANVLTF.

The genes are TRBV2 and TRBJ2-7; TRBD1 matches 9 bases. V dropped 7 bases and J dropped 3; count of bases not matched to a gene: 7. This CDR3 is 14 amino acids long. Germline V gives CDR1 SNHLY, CDR2 FYNNEI. The CDR3 sequence is CASTRQGEGYEQYF. CDR3 nucleotide sequence: TGTGCCAGCACCCGACAGGGGGAGGGCTACGAGCAGTACTTC.

The rearrangement joins TRBV11-2 to TRBJ1-1, with 7 bases matching TRBD1. V shed 5 bases, J shed 7 bases, and the junction held 7 bases outside the gene matches. Germline loops: CDR1 SGHAT, CDR2 FQNNGV. The CDR3 has 13 residues. The CDR3 bases are TGTGCCAGCAGCCCCACAGGGGATAGTGAAGCTTTCTTT. Translation: CASSPTGDSEAFF.

The CDR3 bases are TGTGCCAGCAGTTACTGGACTAGCGGTATCTACGAGCAGTACTTC. This encodes CASSYWTSGIYEQYF. The rearrangement links TRBV6-6 to TRBJ2-7; 10 nucleotides line up with TRBD2. Germline assignment: CDR1 MNHNY and CDR2 SVGAGI (reference sequence). The ends lost 1 base at V and 3 bases at J; junction bases unmatched: 3. The CDR3 runs 15 residues.

The chain couples TRBV18 to TRBJ1-6; possible D gene TRBD1, 5 bases. There are 16 residues in the CDR3. V was cut by 3 bases and J by 8 bases, with 17 bases left in between. In germline, CDR1 is KGHSH, CDR2 LQKENI. The CDR3 spells CASSPLKDKGHSPLHF. The CDR3 DNA sequence: TGTGCCAGCTCACCCCTTAAAGACAAGGGGCATTCACCCCTCCACTTT.

In its sample, this clone was seen a few times. The chain joins TRBV5-6 to TRBJ2-3; 12 bases fit TRBD1. Germline V CDR1 and CDR2: SGHDT, YYEEEE. The CDR3 sequence is 19 residues long. V dropped 2 bases and J dropped 2; count of bases not matched to a gene: 12. In DNA, the CDR3 is TGTGCCAGCAGCTTCTTATCCGGGACAGGGGGCAGGTACACAGATACGCAGTATTTT. Protein: CASSFLSGTGGRYTDTQYF. Variable domain in full (rest from reference TRBV5-6 and TRBJ2-3): DAGVTQSPTHLIKTRGQQVTLRCSPKSGHDTVSWYQQALGQGPQFIFQYYEEEERQRGNFPDRFSGHQFPNYSSELNVNALLLGDSALYLCASSFLSGTGGRYTDTQYFGPGTRLTVL.

The V and J genes are TRBV6-5 and TRBJ1-1; D gene unclear. This CDR3 spans 13 amino acids. Trimming removed 7 bases at V and 7 bases at J, with 16 bases between. Germline V gene data show CDR1 as MNHEY and CDR2 as SVGAGI. CDR3 sequence reads: CASTGGWAIEAFF. The CDR3 nucleotides are TGTGCCAGCACAGGAGGGTGGGCCATTGAAGCTTTCTTT.

The chain is built from TRBV27 and TRBJ1-2; D not resolved. CDR3 size: 15 residues. The germline V gene encodes CDR1 MNHEY and CDR2 SMNVEV (reference sequence). The V and J ends lost 0 bases and 7 bases respectively, with 15 bases between them. The CDR3 region is CASSLSSGIVGGYTF. CDR3 DNA: TGTGCCAGCAGTTTATCGTCGGGGATTGTTGGTGGCTACACCTTC.

The chain recombines TRBV15 with TRBJ2-7, with D perhaps TRBD1 (5 bases). This CDR3 spans 13 amino acids. Trimming removed 3 bases from V and 2 bases from J, with 8 bases in between. The germline CDR1 and CDR2 sequences are LNHNV and YYDKDF (reference sequence). The CDR3 protein is CATSSGAAYEQYF. The CDR3 DNA is TGTGCCACCAGCAGTGGGGCAGCCTACGAGCAGTACTTC.

V is TRBV30 and J is TRBJ2-5, with D perhaps TRBD2 (6 bases). Trimming removed 5 bases from V and 1 base from J, with 11 bases in between. The CDR3 runs to 13 residues. Germline V gives CDR1 GTSNPN, CDR2 SVGIG (reference sequence). CDR3 DNA sequence: TGTGCCTGGGGGGGACTCCTCCAAGAGACCCAGTACTTC. Its protein product is CAWGGLLQETQYF.

The rearrangement joins TRBV29-1 to TRBJ2-3, with unresolved D. This CDR3 has 13 amino acids. CDR1 is SQVTM, CDR2 ANQGSEA, per germline. V dropped 4 bases and J dropped 0 bases, with 8 bases sitting between them. CDR3 sequence: CSVGYGSTDTQYF. The CDR3 DNA reads TGCAGCGTTGGTTACGGGAGCACAGATACGCAGTATTTT.

The chain has TRBV2 and TRBJ2-7; 8 bases align to TRBD2. Trimming removed 3 bases from V and 2 bases from J; junction bases left unmatched: 6. The CDR3 loop spans 15 amino acids. Germline V gene data show CDR1 as SNHLY and CDR2 as FYNNEI. The CDR3 DNA reads TGTGCCAGCAGTGAGGGGCGGGGGGCAACCTACGAGCAGTACTTC. The encoded protein is CASSEGRGATYEQYF.

V usage is TRBV5-4 and J usage is TRBJ2-3, with TRBD2 identical over 8 bases. Germline V gene data show CDR1 as SGHNT and CDR2 as YYREEE (reference sequence). CDR3 length equals 17 residues. J lost 0 bases, V lost 0 bases, and 6 bases had no gene match. Here the CDR3 reads CASSLARGGHSTDTQYF. CDR3 DNA sequence: TGTGCCAGCAGCTTGGCCCGGGGGGGGCACAGCACAGATACGCAGTATTTT.